The 31 T cell receptor beta chains below all came from one sample that was sequenced in a study of blood T cell repertoires in COVID-19. The table came from immunoSEQ multiplex PCR; TCRdb's copy has only in-frame clones and leaves some out. This sample has 390,000 or so clones, with around 83% found just once. The sample taken for sequencing was PBMCs or T cells enriched from blood (not recorded which). All receptors come from a woman aged 50 to 65 who had recovered from COVID-19.

This clone was observed a few times. The chain has TRBV30 and TRBJ1-2, with 8 bases identical to TRBD1. Per the germline V gene, CDR1 is GTSNPN and CDR2 is SVGIG (reference sequence). V lost 3 bases and J lost 6; bases outside the gene matches: 6. This CDR3 is built from 13 residues. The CDR3 sequence is CAWSPGQGNGYTF. The CDR3, as DNA: TGTGCCTGGAGCCCCGGACAGGGAAATGGCTACACCTTC.

This rearrangement joins TRBV9 to TRBJ2-7; TRBD2 might be the D (6 bases). Trimming stripped 0 bases from V and 4 bases from J, with 14 bases between. The length of the CDR3 is 15 residues. CDR1 is SGDLS and CDR2 is YYNGEE in the germline V gene. The CDR3 region has the DNA TGTGCCAGCAGCGTAGGGACGACTAGTACGTACGAGCAGTACTTC. Protein product: CASSVGTTSTYEQYF.

V is TRBV21-1 and J is TRBJ1-1; TRBD1, the D gene given by the table, was not confirmed from the DNA. TRBV21-1 is noted as a pseudogene. The CDR3 is 22 amino acids. The CDR3 loop reads CASSPQNPTGGIISLQNTEAFF. CDR3 DNA sequence: TGTGCCAGCAGCCCTCAAAACCCGACAGGGGGGATTATAAGTCTACAGAACACTGAAGCTTTCTTT.

This chain connects TRBV19 to TRBJ1-1; D not certain. CDR3 length: 13 amino acids. Trimming removed 3 bases from V and 11 bases from J, with 16 bases in between. In germline, CDR1 is LNHDA, CDR2 SQIVND (reference sequence). The CDR3: CASSIRGTEHAFF. In DNA form, the CDR3 reads TGTGCCAGTAGTATTCGTGGCACCGAACATGCTTTCTTT.

This sequence joins TRBV5-6 and TRBJ1-1; TRBD1 agrees at 7 bases. CDR3 length equals 15 residues. The trim removed 0 bases at V and 11 bases at J, leaving 13 bases unmatched. CDR1 and CDR2 (germline): SGHDT, YYEEEE. CDR3 coding DNA: TGTGCCAGCAGCTTGGGCTTCACAGGGGCGGCTAGGGCTTTCTTT. Amino acid sequence: CASSLGFTGAARAFF.

The chain has TRBV27 and TRBJ1-2; the match to TRBD1 covers 9 bases. V lost 0 bases, J lost 8 bases, and 10 bases stayed unmatched. CDR3 size: 16 residues. CDR1 MNHEY and CDR2 SMNVEV come from the germline V gene (reference sequence). CDR3 in amino acids: CASSLSWDRVASGYTF. The CDR3 region has the DNA TGTGCCAGCAGTTTATCCTGGGACAGGGTTGCCTCCGGCTACACCTTC.

This clone is a singleton in its sample. The chain joins TRBV7-8 to TRBJ2-1, with 7 bases lining up with TRBD2. Germline CDR1 is SGHVS and CDR2 is FQNEAQ. CDR3 size: 15 residues. V dropped 4 bases and J dropped 6; count of bases not matched to a gene: 9. This CDR3 is CASSSRDYSPNEQFF. As DNA, the CDR3 is TGTGCCAGCAGCTCCCGGGACTACTCTCCCAATGAGCAGTTCTTC.

The chain joins TRBV19 to TRBJ2-7; 9 bases are shared with TRBD2. This CDR3 region has 16 residues. The V and J ends lost 0 bases and 3 bases, in that order; junction bases with no gene match: 6. Per germline, CDR1 LNHDA and CDR2 SQIVND (reference sequence). In nucleotides, the CDR3 is TGTGCCAGTAGTATAGATCGGGCTAGCGGGAACTACGAGCAGTACTTC. It encodes CASSIDRASGNYEQYF.

V and J are TRBV11-1 and TRBJ2-1; 12 positions match TRBD2. CDR1 and CDR2 (germline): SGHAT, FQDESV (reference sequence). CDR3 length equals 16 residues. J gave up 9 bases and V 1 base, and 7 bases lay outside the gene matches. CDR3 protein: CASSLVASGGAGEQFF. CDR3 in DNA: TGTGCCAGCAGCTTAGTAGCTAGCGGGGGGGCTGGTGAGCAGTTCTTC.

This chain uses TRBV9 with TRBJ2-7, with D perhaps matching TRBD1 (5 bases). V was pared by 1 base and J by 5 bases, with 13 bases between. Germline V gene sequence: CDR1 SGDLS, CDR2 YYNGEE. There are 14 residues in the CDR3. In DNA form, the CDR3 reads TGTGCCAGCAGCGTAATGGCAGGGTCGGACGAGCAGTACTTC. This sequence encodes CASSVMAGSDEQYF.

This chain's CDR3 is CASSQSGTGATEAFF. CDR3 bases: TGTGCCAGCAGCCAATCAGGGACAGGGGCCACTGAAGCTTTCTTT. The chain recombines TRBV4-2 with TRBJ1-1; TRBD1 aligns across 10 bases. Germline CDR1 LGHNA, CDR2 YNFKEQ. J lost 4 bases, V lost 2 bases, and 4 bases had no gene match. This CDR3 contains 15 residues.

The rearrangement joins TRBV2 to TRBJ2-1; D call uncertain. The CDR3 runs 14 residues. Germline lookup yields CDR1 SNHLY and CDR2 FYNNEI. V was shortened by 6 bases and J by 14 bases, with 23 bases between the two germline ends. The CDR3 coding sequence is TGTGCCAGCAGCCAAGGAGTAAGCGAAACCTGGGAGTTCTTC. Translated, it gives CASSQGVSETWEFF.

This chain links TRBV10-3 with TRBJ2-3; 8 nucleotides agree with TRBD2. In germline, CDR1 is ENHRY, CDR2 SYGVKD. This CDR3 is 19 amino acids long. V was clipped by 3 bases and J by 0 bases; unmatched bases: 14. The chain's CDR3 is CAISETSGYSTTSTDTQYF. The CDR3, as DNA: TGTGCCATCAGTGAAACTAGCGGATACTCAACTACAAGCACAGATACGCAGTATTTT.

In nucleotides, the CDR3 is TGTGCCTGGAGTCGGACAGTGACGAACACTGAAGCTTTCTTT. This translates into CAWSRTVTNTEAFF. The genes are TRBV30 and TRBJ1-1; D is possibly TRBD1 (6 bases). Trimming cost V 2 bases and J 1 base, with 11 bases left between them. This CDR3 spans 14 amino acids. Germline assignment: CDR1 GTSNPN and CDR2 SVGIG (reference sequence).

The rearrangement links TRBV14 to TRBJ2-3; unclear D gene. Trimming stripped 10 bases from V and 6 bases from J, with 17 bases between. The V gene's germline CDR1 is SGHDN and CDR2 FVKESK. The CDR3 runs to 13 residues. CDR3 nucleotides: TGTGCCACCGCGGTCGGTCCCCATGATACGCAGTATTTT. Translation: CATAVGPHDTQYF.

The chain carries TRBV7-3 and TRBJ2-3; 11 bases fit TRBD1. Germline lookup yields CDR1 SGHTA and CDR2 FQGTGA. The CDR3 contains 17 residues. V gave up 5 bases and J gave up 4 bases; unmatched junction bases: 11. The CDR3 DNA reads TGTGCCAGCAGCATTTCCGGGACAGGGGGAGGGTCAGATACGCAGTATTTT. Residues: CASSISGTGGGSDTQYF.

CDR3 DNA sequence: TGTGCCAGCAGGAAACAGGGGGCAGGGGGAGAGACCCAGTACTTC. Protein product: CASRKQGAGGETQYF. The chain employs TRBV6-6 and TRBJ2-5; 9 bases match TRBD1. The junction had 9 bases not matched to a gene; V was cut back by 6 bases and J by 4 bases. CDR3 size: 15 residues. Germline V lookup: CDR1 MNHNY, CDR2 SVGAGI (reference sequence).

The chain is built from TRBV27 and TRBJ1-6; no firm D call. Trimming pared 8 bases from V and 0 bases from J, leaving 5 bases between. Germline V CDR1 and CDR2: MNHEY, SMNVEV (reference sequence). The CDR3 is 13 residues long. Written as DNA, the CDR3 is TGTGCCAGCGGTAGCTCCTATAATTCACCCCTCCACTTT. Protein: CASGSSYNSPLHF.

The chain uses TRBV6-5 and TRBJ2-2; D gene uncertain. Germline values: CDR1 MNHEY, CDR2 SVGAGI. The CDR3 spans 15 residues. V was trimmed by 7 bases and J by 6 bases, leaving 18 bases between them. CDR3 bases: TGTGCCAGCACCCTCGGTGGGCTCCACGCCGGGGAGCTGTTTTTT. Protein: CASTLGGLHAGELFF.

The rearrangement uses TRBV2 and TRBJ1-4, with D possibly matching TRBD1 (6 bases). Germline loops: CDR1 SNHLY, CDR2 FYNNEI. The CDR3 runs to 15 residues. V shed 5 bases and J shed 3 bases, with 13 bases lying between them. The CDR3 nucleotides read TGTGCCAGCAGTCCCCTAGGGGGATCTAATGAAAAACTGTTTTTT. It is translated as CASSPLGGSNEKLFF.

As DNA, the CDR3 is TGTGCCAGCACTACCCCTGGGCCTAGCAATCAGCCCCAGCATTTT. This encodes CASTTPGPSNQPQHF. This sequence joins TRBV2 and TRBJ1-5, with D unresolved. CDR1 is SNHLY, CDR2 FYNNEI, per germline. The CDR3 has 15 residues. The germline V and J ends were trimmed by 7 bases and 0 bases, with 13 bases remaining between them.

V gene TRBV27 combines with J gene TRBJ1-2, with D possibly matching TRBD1 (5 bases). Per germline, CDR1 MNHEY and CDR2 SMNVEV (reference sequence). Trimming took off 5 bases at V and 8 bases at J, with 15 bases between the two ends. CDR3 size: 13 residues. CDR3 protein: CASSPSGLGGYTF. The CDR3 region has the DNA TGTGCCAGCAGTCCCTCAGGGTTAGGCGGCTACACCTTC.

The J gene is TRBJ2-3, the V gene TRBV15; TRBD1 aligns across 10 bases. Trimming at V came to 5 bases and at J to 1 base, leaving 6 bases not matched to a gene. The CDR3 is made up of 16 amino acids. Germline CDR1 is LNHNV and CDR2 is YYDKDF (reference sequence). CDR3 protein: CATSQGQGTGTDTQYF. The CDR3 DNA reads TGTGCCACCAGCCAGGGACAGGGGACAGGCACAGATACGCAGTATTTT.

The chain couples TRBV14 to TRBJ1-5; no firm D call. CDR3 size: 16 residues. The ends were cut back, 4 bases at V and 7 bases at J, with 20 bases in the middle. Germline-derived CDR1 and CDR2 are SGHDN and FVKESK. CDR3 sequence reads: CASSPAKGGKGQPQHF. The CDR3 DNA follows: TGTGCCAGCAGCCCCGCAAAGGGAGGGAAGGGCCAGCCCCAGCATTTT.

CDR3 nucleotide sequence: TGTGCCAGCAGTTACCGACCGGGACAGACCTACGAGCAGTACTTC. Protein product: CASSYRPGQTYEQYF. This chain links TRBV6-5 with TRBJ2-7; 7 nucleotides match TRBD1. V shed 2 bases and J 2 bases; nucleotides not matched to a gene: 6. The CDR3 covers 15 residues. Germline CDR1 MNHEY, CDR2 SVGAGI.

The chain couples TRBV18 to TRBJ2-7, with TRBD1 matching over 7 bases. The V segment lost 2 bases and the J segment 1 base; nucleotides outside the gene matches: 5. CDR1 KGHSH and CDR2 LQKENI come from the germline V gene. There are 15 residues in the CDR3. Here the CDR3 reads CASSPGSGGSYEQYF. Written as DNA, the CDR3 is TGTGCCAGCTCACCAGGCTCAGGGGGATCCTACGAGCAGTACTTC.

The chain is built from TRBV5-6 and TRBJ2-3; possibly TRBD2 for D (6 bases). V was clipped by 0 bases and J by 2 bases, with 16 bases between them. This CDR3 contains 17 residues. Germline assignment: CDR1 SGHDT and CDR2 YYEEEE. The DNA of the CDR3 is TGTGCCAGCAGCTTGGGCAGCCGGCGGGAATTCACAGATACGCAGTATTTT. Protein sequence: CASSLGSRREFTDTQYF.

The chain has TRBV7-3 and TRBJ2-2, with 7 bases matching TRBD2. V dropped 4 bases and J dropped 0; count of bases not matched to a gene: 2. Germline assignment: CDR1 SGHTA and CDR2 FQGTGA. This CDR3 contains 15 residues. This chain's CDR3 is CASSSSGPNTGELFF. The CDR3 DNA reads TGTGCCAGCAGCTCTAGCGGACCGAACACCGGGGAGCTGTTTTTT.

This clone has just one count. In the same sample, other DNA sequences code for this CDR3. The rearrangement links TRBV9 to TRBJ1-2; D gene uncertain. The germline gives CDR1 SGDLS, CDR2 YYNGEE. V shed 0 bases and J shed 2 bases, with 8 bases lying between them. The CDR3 has 14 amino acids. CDR3 in DNA: TGTGCCAGCAGCGTAGAAGGAGCGAACTATGGCTACACCTTC. Translated: CASSVEGANYGYTF.

The V call is TRBV15, the J call TRBJ1-1, with D possibly TRBD1 on 6 matching bases. Germline CDR1 is LNHNV and CDR2 is YYDKDF (reference sequence). V dropped 0 bases and J dropped 4 bases, with 15 bases sitting between them. The CDR3 is made up of 16 amino acids. This chain's CDR3 is CATSRDRGTLGTEAFF. CDR3 DNA: TGTGCCACCAGCAGAGATAGAGGGACATTAGGCACTGAAGCTTTCTTT.

V and J are TRBV4-3 and TRBJ2-7, with D maybe TRBD1 (7 bases). The germline V and J ends were trimmed by 3 bases and 5 bases, with 14 bases remaining between them. Per the germline V gene, CDR1 is LGHNA and CDR2 is YSLEER. This CDR3 is built from 14 residues. The CDR3 loop is CASSQAGRGDEQYF. The CDR3 nucleotides are TGCGCCAGCAGCCAGGCGGGCAGGGGGGACGAGCAGTACTTC.